This entry lists 5 T cell receptor beta chains sequenced from one sample in a study of somatic mutations in cytotoxic T cells in rheumatoid arthritis. The method was immunoSEQ multiplex PCR; TCRdb's version includes in-frame clones alone and lacks a portion of them. The data hold thousands of clones, with around three quarters observed a single time. The specimen was CD8+ T cells sorted from blood. All receptors come from an adult with rheumatoid arthritis.

The chain is built from TRBV10-3 and TRBJ1-1; D may be TRBD1 (5 bases). There are 13 residues in the CDR3. Trimming left V 10 bases short and J 6 bases short, with 18 bases between. Germline V gene sequence: CDR1 ENHRY, CDR2 SYGVKD. CDR3: CATYEGQGAEAFF. The CDR3 coding sequence is TGTGCCACGTATGAGGGCCAGGGCGCTGAAGCTTTCTTT.

A few counts support this clone. J is TRBJ1-5 and V is TRBV14; D not resolved. The CDR3 contains 15 residues. The V and J ends lost 0 bases and 4 bases respectively, with 10 bases between them. Germline CDR1 and CDR2: SGHDN and FVKESK. The CDR3 reads CASSQEGKGNQPQHF. The CDR3 DNA is TGTGCCAGCAGCCAAGAAGGAAAGGGAAATCAGCCCCAGCATTTT.

This sequence joins TRBV27 and TRBJ2-1, with D perhaps assigned TRBD1 or TRBD2 (5 bases each). This CDR3 spans 17 amino acids. CDR1 and CDR2 from the germline V gene are MNHEY and SMNVEV (reference sequence). V was clipped by 3 bases and J by 0 bases, with 15 bases between them. The CDR3 region is CASSLFRDPSSYNEQFF. In DNA, the CDR3 is TGTGCCAGCAGTTTGTTTAGGGACCCGAGCTCCTACAATGAGCAGTTCTTC.

This clone was detected only a few times. The chain uses TRBV27 and TRBJ1-1, with D perhaps TRBD1 (5 bases). The CDR3 is 15 residues long. The ends were cut back, 0 bases at V and 5 bases at J, with 13 bases in the middle. CDR1 and CDR2 (germline): MNHEY, SMNVEV (reference sequence). The CDR3 reads CASSLSDSLGTEAFF. The CDR3 DNA reads TGTGCCAGCAGTTTATCAGACAGCTTAGGGACTGAAGCTTTCTTT.

This clone occurred once. This chain joins TRBV11-3 and TRBJ2-2, with 8 bases matching TRBD1. CDR1 and CDR2 from the germline V gene are SGHNT and YENEEA. The J segment lost 7 bases and the V segment lost 5 bases, leaving 9 bases of the junction unmatched. There are 15 residues in the CDR3. The CDR3 sequence: CASSPRTGKGGELFF. In DNA, the CDR3 is TGTGCCAGCAGCCCTCGGACAGGGAAAGGCGGGGAGCTGTTTTTT. Full variable domain (remainder filled in from reference TRBV11-3 and TRBJ2-2): EAGVVQSPRYKIIEKKQPVAFWCNPISGHNTLYWYLQNLGQGPELLIRYENEEAVDDSQLPKDRFSAERLKGVDSTLKIQPAELGDSAVYLCASSPRTGKGGELFFGEGSRLTVL.